Listed below are T cell receptor beta chains from one sample, sequenced in a study of control samples from healthy donors and cancer patients. Profiling relied on immunoSEQ multiplex PCR, and the TCRdb table lists in-frame clones only, not all of them. In the table there are some 110,000 clones, around 87% of which are singletons. The sequencing input was PBMCs. The source of these receptors is a woman aged 45-65 years with colorectal cancer. Each CDR3 is given with its conserved first and last residue. Each record gives: D gene, J gene, V gene, CDR3 protein, CDR3 DNA. A D gene is named only where the DNA matches it firmly.

D gene: NA; J gene: TRBJ2-7; V gene: TRBV9; CDR3 protein: CASSVSGGSEQYF; CDR3 DNA: TGTGCCAGCAGCGTATCGGGGGGCTCCGAGCAGTACTTC
D gene: NA; J gene: TRBJ1-2; V gene: TRBV7-9; CDR3 protein: CASSLGSGLGNYGYTF; CDR3 DNA: TGTGCCAGCAGCTTAGGCAGCGGGTTGGGGAACTATGGCTACACCTTC
D gene: TRBD2; J gene: TRBJ2-2; V gene: TRBV20-1; CDR3 protein: CSASPGRGNTGELFF; CDR3 DNA: TGCAGTGCTAGTCCCGGGAGGGGTAACACCGGGGAGCTGTTTTTT
D gene: TRBD2; J gene: TRBJ2-5; V gene: TRBV30; CDR3 protein: CAWSVGGGAKTQYF; CDR3 DNA: TGTGCCTGGAGTGTAGGCGGGGGGGCGAAGACCCAGTACTTC
D gene: TRBD2; J gene: TRBJ2-3; V gene: TRBV25-1; CDR3 protein: CASSESSGKSTDTQYF; CDR3 DNA: TGTGCCAGCAGTGAATCCAGCGGGAAGAGCACAGATACGCAGTATTTT
D gene: NA; J gene: TRBJ1-2; V gene: TRBV3-1/TRBV3-2; CDR3 protein: CASSPRISGGYGYTF; CDR3 DNA: TGTGCCAGCAGCCCCCGCATAAGCGGGGGCTATGGCTACACCTTC
D gene: NA; J gene: TRBJ1-1; V gene: TRBV6-5; CDR3 protein: CASRTGRTEAFF; CDR3 DNA: TGTGCCAGCAGAACCGGACGAACTGAAGCTTTCTTT
D gene: TRBD1; J gene: TRBJ2-3; V gene: TRBV30; CDR3 protein: CAWSVQTGVGDTQYF; CDR3 DNA: TGTGCCTGGAGTGTACAGACAGGGGTTGGAGATACGCAGTATTTT
D gene: NA; J gene: TRBJ1-1; V gene: TRBV5-1; CDR3 protein: CASSLWGRQNTEAFF; CDR3 DNA: TGCGCCAGCAGCTTGTGGGGACGACAGAACACTGAAGCTTTCTTT
D gene: TRBD2; J gene: TRBJ2-3; V gene: TRBV5-1; CDR3 protein: CASSVGTSGSTDTQYF; CDR3 DNA: TGCGCCAGCAGCGTGGGGACTAGCGGAAGCACAGATACGCAGTATTTT